The entry below describes one T cell receptor (beta chain). Its antigen is currently unknown. This record comes from a study of shared clonotypes between healthy human individuals. TCRdb keeps only in-frame clones here, not all; method: immunoSEQ multiplex PCR. The sample has about 360,000 clones, around four fifths seen once. Overall study results and limits: Across subsets, estimated richness was generally greater for naive than for memory populations. Donors were few, which limited the genetic and exposure-history diversity represented.

The CDR3 consists of 13 residues. Germline CDR1 and CDR2: SGHRS and YFSETQ. J lost 5 bases, V lost 0 bases, and 2 bases had no gene match. This chain joins TRBV5-1 and TRBJ2-7, with TRBD1 matching 7 bases. The TCR was taken from a man younger than 40 in good health. The source material was memory CD4+ T cells sorted from blood. The sample's subset: CD45RA-negative fraction. CDR3 protein: CASSLDRGNEQYF. CDR3 bases: TGCGCCAGCAGCTTGGACAGGGGTAACGAGCAGTACTTC.